This T cell receptor beta chain was found in a study of T cell responses to AZD1222 COVID-19 vaccine. It was second doses at about 4 or about 12 weeks that were pooled. With respect to this clone: The antigen is unknown.

Some clones are missing from TCRdb's copy, which holds only in-frame ones; the method was immunoSEQ multiplex PCR. This sample has over 85,000 clones, with roughly 90% found just once. Study results and limitations: Repertoire sampling happened only post peak T cell response. Donors were chiefly white British, with a greater number of females, and clonal diversity was perhaps underestimated. The study reported that nearly half of spike-specific TCRs target unmutated variant regions.

The sequence derives from an adult who received the AZD1222 COVID-19 vaccine. The material was peripheral blood, obtained 28 days after the second AZD1222 dose.

The CDR3 region is CASSPAVGGTDTQYF. The CDR3 coding sequence is TGCGCCAGCTCCCCCGCCGTAGGGGGCACAGATACGCAGTATTTT. The chain combines TRBV5-1 with TRBJ2-3; possibly TRBD1 for D (5 bases). Trimming pared 7 bases from V and 1 base from J, leaving 16 bases between. This CDR3 has 15 residues. Per germline, CDR1 SGHRS and CDR2 YFSETQ.